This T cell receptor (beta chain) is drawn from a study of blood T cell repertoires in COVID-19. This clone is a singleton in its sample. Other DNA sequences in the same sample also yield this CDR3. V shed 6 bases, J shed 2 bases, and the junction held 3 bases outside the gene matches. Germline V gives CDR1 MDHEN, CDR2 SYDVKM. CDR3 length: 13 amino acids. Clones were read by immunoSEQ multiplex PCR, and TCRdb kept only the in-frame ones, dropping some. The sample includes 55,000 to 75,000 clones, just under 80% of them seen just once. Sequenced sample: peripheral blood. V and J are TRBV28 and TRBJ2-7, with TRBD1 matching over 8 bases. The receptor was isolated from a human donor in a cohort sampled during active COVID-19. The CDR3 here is CASSDRGTYEQYF. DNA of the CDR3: TGTGCCAGCAGCGACAGGGGAACCTACGAGCAGTACTTC.